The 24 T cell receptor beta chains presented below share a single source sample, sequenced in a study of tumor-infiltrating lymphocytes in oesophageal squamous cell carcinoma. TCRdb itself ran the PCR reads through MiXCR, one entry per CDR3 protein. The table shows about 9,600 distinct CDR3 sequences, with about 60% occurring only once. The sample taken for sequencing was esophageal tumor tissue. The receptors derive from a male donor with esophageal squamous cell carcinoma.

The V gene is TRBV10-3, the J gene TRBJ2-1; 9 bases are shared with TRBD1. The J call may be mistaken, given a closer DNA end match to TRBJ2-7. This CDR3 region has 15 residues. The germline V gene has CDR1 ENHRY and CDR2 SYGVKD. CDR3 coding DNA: TGTGCCATCAGTGAGTCGACAGGGGGAGCCTACGAGCAGTACTTC. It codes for CAISESTGGAYEQYF.

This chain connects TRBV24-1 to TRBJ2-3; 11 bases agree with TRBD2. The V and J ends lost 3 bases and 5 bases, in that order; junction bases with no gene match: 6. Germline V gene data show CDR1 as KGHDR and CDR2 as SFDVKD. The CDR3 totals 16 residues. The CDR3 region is CATSDTGTSGEDTQYF. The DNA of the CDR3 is TGTGCCACCAGTGATACGGGGACTAGCGGAGAAGATACGCAGTATTTT.

This chain's CDR3 is CASSSLAGGSGQFF. CDR3 bases: TGTGCCAGCAGCTCACTAGCGGGAGGGTCTGGGCAGTTCTTC. This rearrangement joins TRBV7-2 to TRBJ2-4; TRBD2 aligns across 13 bases. TRBJ2-1 explains the end of the DNA better; the J call may be wrong. The CDR3 contains 14 residues. The germline V gene has CDR1 SGHTA and CDR2 FQGNSA.

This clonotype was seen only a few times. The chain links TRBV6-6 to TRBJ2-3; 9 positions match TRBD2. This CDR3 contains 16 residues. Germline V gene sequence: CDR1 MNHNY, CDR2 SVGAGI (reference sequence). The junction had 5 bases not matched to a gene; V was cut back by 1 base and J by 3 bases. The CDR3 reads CASSYLRGGWTDTQYF. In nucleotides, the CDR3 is TGTGCCAGCAGTTACTTGCGGGGGGGCTGGACAGATACGCAGTATTTT.

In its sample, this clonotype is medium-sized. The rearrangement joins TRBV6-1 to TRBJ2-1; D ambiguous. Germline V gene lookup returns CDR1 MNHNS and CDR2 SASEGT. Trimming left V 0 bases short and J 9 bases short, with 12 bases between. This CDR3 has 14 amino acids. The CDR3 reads CASSEAADMGEQFF. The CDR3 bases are TGTGCCAGCAGTGAAGCGGCCGATATGGGTGAGCAGTTCTTC.

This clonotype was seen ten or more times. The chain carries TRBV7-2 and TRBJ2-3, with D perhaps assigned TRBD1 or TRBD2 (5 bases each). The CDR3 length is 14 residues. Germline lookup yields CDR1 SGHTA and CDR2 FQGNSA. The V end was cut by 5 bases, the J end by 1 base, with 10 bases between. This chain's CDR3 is CASSPLGRTDTQYF. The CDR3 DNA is TGTGCCAGCAGCCCCTTGGGACGCACAGATACGCAGTATTTT.

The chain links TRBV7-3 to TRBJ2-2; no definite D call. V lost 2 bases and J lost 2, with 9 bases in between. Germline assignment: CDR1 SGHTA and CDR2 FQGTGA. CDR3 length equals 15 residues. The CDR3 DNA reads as TGTGCCAGCAGCTTAGCCACCGTTAACACCGGGGAGCTGTTTTTT. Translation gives CASSLATVNTGELFF.

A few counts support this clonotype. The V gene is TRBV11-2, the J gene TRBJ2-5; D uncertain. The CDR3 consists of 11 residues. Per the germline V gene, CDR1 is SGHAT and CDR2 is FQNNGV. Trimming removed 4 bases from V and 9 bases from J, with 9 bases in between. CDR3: CASSSGFSQYF. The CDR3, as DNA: TGTGCCAGCAGCTCCGGTTTTTCCCAGTACTTC.

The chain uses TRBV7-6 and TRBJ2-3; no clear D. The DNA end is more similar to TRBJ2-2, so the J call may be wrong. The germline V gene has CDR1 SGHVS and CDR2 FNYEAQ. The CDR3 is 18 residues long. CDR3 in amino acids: CASSSRAKGEVNTGELFF. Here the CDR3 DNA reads TGTGCCAGCAGCTCAAGGGCCAAAGGAGAGGTGAACACCGGGGAGCTGTTTTTT.

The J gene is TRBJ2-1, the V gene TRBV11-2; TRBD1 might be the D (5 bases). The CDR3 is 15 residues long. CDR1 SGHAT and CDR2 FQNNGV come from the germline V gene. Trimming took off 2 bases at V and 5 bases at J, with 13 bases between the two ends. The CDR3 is CASSLTTGTHNEQFF. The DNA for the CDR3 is TGTGCCAGCAGCTTAACTACAGGTACCCACAATGAGCAGTTCTTC. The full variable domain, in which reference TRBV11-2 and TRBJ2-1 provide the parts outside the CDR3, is EAGVAQSPRYKIIEKRQSVAFWCNPISGHATLYWYQQILGQGPKLLIQFQNNGVVDDSQLPKDRFSAERLKGVDSTLKIQPAKLEDSAVYLCASSLTTGTHNEQFFGPGTRLTVL.

CDR3 residues: CASSSGWGNEQFF. The CDR3 nucleotides read TGTGCCAGCAGTAGCGGGTGGGGCAATGAGCAGTTCTTC. The rearrangement links TRBV11-2 to TRBJ2-1; TRBD2 matches at 7 bases. The CDR3 covers 13 residues. Germline values: CDR1 SGHAT, CDR2 FQNNGV. J gave up 6 bases and V 6 bases, and 5 bases lay outside the gene matches. Filled out from reference TRBV11-2 and TRBJ2-1, the complete variable domain reads EAGVAQSPRYKIIEKRQSVAFWCNPISGHATLYWYQQILGQGPKLLIQFQNNGVVDDSQLPKDRFSAERLKGVDSTLKIQPAKLEDSAVYLCASSSGWGNEQFFGPGTRLTVL.

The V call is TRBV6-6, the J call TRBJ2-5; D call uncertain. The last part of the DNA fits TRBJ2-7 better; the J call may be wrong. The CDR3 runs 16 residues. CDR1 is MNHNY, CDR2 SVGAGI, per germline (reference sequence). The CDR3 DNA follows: TGTGCCAGCAGTTACTCGGGCGCCAGCTGGCTTTACGAGCAGTACTTC. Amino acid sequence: CASSYSGASWLYEQYF.

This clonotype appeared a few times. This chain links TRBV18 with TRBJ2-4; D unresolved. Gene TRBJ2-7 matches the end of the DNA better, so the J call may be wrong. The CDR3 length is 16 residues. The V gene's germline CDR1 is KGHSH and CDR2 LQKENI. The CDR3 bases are TGTGCCAGCTCACCATCTTCGGCTCCTGGGGCCTACGAGCAGTACTTC. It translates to CASSPSSAPGAYEQYF.

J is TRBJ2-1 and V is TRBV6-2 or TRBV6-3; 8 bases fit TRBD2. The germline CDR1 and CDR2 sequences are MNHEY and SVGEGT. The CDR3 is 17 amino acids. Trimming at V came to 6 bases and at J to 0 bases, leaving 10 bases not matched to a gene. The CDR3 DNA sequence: TGTGCCAGCAGCCGCCCCCCTAGCGGGTTCTCCTACAATGAGCAGTTCTTC. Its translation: CASSRPPSGFSYNEQFF.

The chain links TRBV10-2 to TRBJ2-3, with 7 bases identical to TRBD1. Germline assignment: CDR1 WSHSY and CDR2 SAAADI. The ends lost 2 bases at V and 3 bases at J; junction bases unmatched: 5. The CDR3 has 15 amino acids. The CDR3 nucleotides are TGCGCCAGCAGTGAGGAACAGGGGCGTACAGATACGCAGTATTTT. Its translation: CASSEEQGRTDTQYF.

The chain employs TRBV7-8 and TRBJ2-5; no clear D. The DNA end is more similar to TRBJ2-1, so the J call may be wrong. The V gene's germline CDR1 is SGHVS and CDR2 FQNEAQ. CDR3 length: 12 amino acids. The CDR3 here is CASSYVSNEQFF. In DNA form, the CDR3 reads TGTGCCAGCAGTTACGTCTCCAATGAGCAGTTCTTC.

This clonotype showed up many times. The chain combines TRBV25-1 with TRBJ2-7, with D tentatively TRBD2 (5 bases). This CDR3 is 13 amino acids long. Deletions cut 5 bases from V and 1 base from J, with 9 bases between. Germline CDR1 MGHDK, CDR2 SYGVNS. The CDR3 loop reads CASSPRTSYEQYF. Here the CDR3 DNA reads TGTGCCAGCAGTCCCCGGACTTCCTACGAGCAGTACTTC.

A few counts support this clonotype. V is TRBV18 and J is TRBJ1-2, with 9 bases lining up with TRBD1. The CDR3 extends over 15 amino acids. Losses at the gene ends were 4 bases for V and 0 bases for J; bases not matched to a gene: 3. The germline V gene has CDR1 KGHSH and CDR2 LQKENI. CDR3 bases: TGTGCCAGCTCACGAGGACAGGGGTCTAACTATGGCTACACCTTC. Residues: CASSRGQGSNYGYTF.

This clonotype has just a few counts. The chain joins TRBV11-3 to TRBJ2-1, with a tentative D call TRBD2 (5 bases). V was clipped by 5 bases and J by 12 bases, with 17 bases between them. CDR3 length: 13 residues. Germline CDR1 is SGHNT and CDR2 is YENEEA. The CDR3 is CASSPRTVGLQFF. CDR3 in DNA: TGTGCCAGCAGCCCACGGACTGTAGGTCTGCAGTTCTTC.

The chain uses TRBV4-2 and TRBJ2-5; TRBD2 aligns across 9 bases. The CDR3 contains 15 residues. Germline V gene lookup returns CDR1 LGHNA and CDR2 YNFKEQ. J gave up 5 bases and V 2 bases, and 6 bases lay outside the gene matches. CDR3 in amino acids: CASSQRAGGGETQYF. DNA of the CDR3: TGTGCCAGCAGCCAAAGAGCGGGGGGAGGGGAGACCCAGTACTTC.

The CDR3 spells CASSLGTSNEQFF. CDR3 nucleotides: TGCGCCAGCAGCCTCGGGACCAGCAATGAGCAGTTCTTC. The chain combines TRBV5-1 with TRBJ2-6; D may correspond to TRBD1 or TRBD2 (5 bases each). The end of the DNA is better explained by TRBJ2-1, so the J call may be wrong. The CDR3 has 13 residues. The germline CDR1 and CDR2 sequences are SGHRS and YFSETQ.

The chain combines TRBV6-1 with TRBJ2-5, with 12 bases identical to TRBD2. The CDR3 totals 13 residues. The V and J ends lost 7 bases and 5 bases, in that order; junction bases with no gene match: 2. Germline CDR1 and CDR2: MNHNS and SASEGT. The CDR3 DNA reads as TGTGCCAGCACTCTAGCGGGAGGGGAGACCCAGTACTTC. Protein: CASTLAGGETQYF.

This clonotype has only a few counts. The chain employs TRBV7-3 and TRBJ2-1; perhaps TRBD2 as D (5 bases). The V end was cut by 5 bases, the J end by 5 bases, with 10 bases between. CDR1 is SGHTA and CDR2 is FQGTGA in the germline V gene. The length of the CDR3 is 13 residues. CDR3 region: CASSQGSHNEQFF. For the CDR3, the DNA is TGTGCCAGCAGCCAAGGGAGCCACAATGAGCAGTTCTTC.

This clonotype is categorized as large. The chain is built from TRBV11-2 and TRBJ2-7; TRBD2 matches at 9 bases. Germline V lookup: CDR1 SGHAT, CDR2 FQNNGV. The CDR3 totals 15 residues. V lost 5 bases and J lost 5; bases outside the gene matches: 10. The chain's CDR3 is CASSNALAGAHEQYF. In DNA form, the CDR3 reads TGTGCCAGCAGCAACGCGTTAGCGGGAGCCCACGAGCAGTACTTC.